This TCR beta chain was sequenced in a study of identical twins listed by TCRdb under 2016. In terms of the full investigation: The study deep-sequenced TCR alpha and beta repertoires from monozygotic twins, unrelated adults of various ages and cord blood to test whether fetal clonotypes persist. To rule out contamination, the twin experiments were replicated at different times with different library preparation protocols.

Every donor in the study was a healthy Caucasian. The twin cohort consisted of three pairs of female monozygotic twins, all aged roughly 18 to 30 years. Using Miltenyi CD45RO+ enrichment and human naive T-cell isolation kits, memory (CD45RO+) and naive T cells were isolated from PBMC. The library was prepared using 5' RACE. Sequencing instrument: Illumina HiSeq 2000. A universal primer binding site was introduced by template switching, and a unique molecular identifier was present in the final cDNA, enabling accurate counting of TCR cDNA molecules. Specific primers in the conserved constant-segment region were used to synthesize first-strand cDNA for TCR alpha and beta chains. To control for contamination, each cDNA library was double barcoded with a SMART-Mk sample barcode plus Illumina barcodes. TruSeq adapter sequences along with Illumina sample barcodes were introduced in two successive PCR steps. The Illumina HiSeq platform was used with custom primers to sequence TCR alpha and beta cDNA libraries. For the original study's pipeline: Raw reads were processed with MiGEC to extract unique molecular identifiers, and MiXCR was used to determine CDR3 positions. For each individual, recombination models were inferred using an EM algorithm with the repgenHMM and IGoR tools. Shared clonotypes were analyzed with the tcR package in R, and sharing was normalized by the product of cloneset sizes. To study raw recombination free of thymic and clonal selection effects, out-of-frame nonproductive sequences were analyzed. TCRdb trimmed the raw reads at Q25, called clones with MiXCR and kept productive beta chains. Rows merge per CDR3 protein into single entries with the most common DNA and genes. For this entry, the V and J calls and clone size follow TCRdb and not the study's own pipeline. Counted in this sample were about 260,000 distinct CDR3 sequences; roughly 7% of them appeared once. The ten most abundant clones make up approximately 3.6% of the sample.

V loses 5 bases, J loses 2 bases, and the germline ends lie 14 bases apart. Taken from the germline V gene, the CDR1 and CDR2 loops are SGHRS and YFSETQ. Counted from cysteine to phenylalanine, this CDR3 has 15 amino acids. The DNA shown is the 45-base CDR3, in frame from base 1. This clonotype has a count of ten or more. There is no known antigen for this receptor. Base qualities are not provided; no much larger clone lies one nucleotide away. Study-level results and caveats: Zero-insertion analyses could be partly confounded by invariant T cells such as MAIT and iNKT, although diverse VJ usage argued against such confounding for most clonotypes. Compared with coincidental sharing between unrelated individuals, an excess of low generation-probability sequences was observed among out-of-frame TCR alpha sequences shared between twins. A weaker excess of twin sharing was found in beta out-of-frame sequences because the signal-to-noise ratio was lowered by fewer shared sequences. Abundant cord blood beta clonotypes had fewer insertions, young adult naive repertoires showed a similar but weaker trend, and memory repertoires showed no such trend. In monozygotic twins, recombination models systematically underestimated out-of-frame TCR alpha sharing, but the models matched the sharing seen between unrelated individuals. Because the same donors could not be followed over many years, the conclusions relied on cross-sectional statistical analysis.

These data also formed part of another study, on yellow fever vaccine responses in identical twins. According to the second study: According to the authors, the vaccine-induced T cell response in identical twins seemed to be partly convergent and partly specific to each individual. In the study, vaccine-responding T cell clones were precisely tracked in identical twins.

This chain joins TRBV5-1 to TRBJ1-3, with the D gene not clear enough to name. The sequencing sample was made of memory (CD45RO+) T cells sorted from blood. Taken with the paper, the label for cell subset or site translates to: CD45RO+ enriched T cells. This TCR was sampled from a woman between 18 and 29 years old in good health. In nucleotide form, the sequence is TGCGCCAGCAGGGATGGACTGAGCACTGGAAACACCATATATTTT. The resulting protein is CASRDGLSTGNTIYF.